This paragraph covers one T cell receptor beta chain sequence. Its antigen is unidentified. The data belong to a study of vaccination effects on CD4 cells after COVID-19. Germline CDR1 MGHRA, CDR2 YSYEKL. V was trimmed by 2 bases and J by 9 bases, leaving 14 bases between them. The CDR3 totals 14 residues. Study-wide results and caveats: After vaccination of healthy people, only 1 of 255 vaccine-induced clones cross-reacted with common cold coronaviruses.

Produced via immunoSEQ multiplex PCR; TCRdb's table is partial and in-frame only. The sample records some 25,000 clones, more than 60% being singletons. Antigen-specific CD4+ T cells were first expanded with viral peptide pools by the ViraFEST assay and only then sequenced. At the end of over 8 days of culture, CD4+ T cells were isolated. Everyone in the study got two shots of either the BNT162b2 or mRNA-1273 vaccine. A density of fewer than 2.5 million PBMC per well was used; these cells were cultured with approximately 9.3 IU/ml IL-2 and around 10 ug/ml peptides. Fresh IL-2-containing medium replaced half the medium on days 3 and 7.

The chain has TRBV4-1 and TRBJ1-5, with D possibly matching TRBD1 (5 bases). The sample was CD4+ T cells from PBMCs cultured with SARS-CoV-2 spike peptides, taken after COVID-19 vaccination. This receptor was taken from a human donor who received a COVID-19 vaccine. This CDR3 reads CASSQRQNDRPQHF. The CDR3 nucleotides are TGCGCCAGCAGCCAACGACAGAACGATCGGCCCCAGCATTTT.